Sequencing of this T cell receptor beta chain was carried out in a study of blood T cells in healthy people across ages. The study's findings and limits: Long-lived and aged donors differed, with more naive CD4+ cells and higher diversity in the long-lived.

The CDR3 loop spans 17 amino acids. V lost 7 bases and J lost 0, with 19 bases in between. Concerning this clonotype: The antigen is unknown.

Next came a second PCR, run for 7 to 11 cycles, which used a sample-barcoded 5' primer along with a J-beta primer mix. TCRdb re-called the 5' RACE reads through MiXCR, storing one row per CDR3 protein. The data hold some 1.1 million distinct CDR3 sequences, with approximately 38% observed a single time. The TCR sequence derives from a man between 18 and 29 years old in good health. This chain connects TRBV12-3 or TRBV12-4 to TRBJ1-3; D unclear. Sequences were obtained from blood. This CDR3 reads CASTLTATVSSGNTIYF. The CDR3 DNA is TGTGCCAGCACCCTGACCGCAACAGTCTCCTCTGGAAACACCATATATTTT.